These 20 T cell receptor beta chains came from one sample sequenced in a study of brain T cells in children with intractable seizures. Time point: blood from clinic visit 5 months post-surgery; TSC patient then seizure free. Clones were sequenced by immunoSEQ multiplex PCR, and TCRdb holds only the in-frame ones, with some missing. The sample yields 300,000 to 400,000 clones, approximately 93% seen once. This sample comprised peripheral blood, obtained 4 to 5 months after surgery. The source of these receptors is a boy in the first two years of life with tuberous sclerosis and intractable seizures.

V gene TRBV6-5 combines with J gene TRBJ1-2; 10 positions match TRBD1. This CDR3 region has 14 residues. Losses at the gene ends were 6 bases for V and 8 bases for J; bases not matched to a gene: 9. Germline CDR1 is MNHEY and CDR2 is SVGAGI. CDR3 DNA sequence: TGTGCCAGCAGGTCGACAGGGGGCGCGGGGGGCTACACCTTC. Protein: CASRSTGGAGGYTF.

V usage is TRBV11-3 and J usage is TRBJ2-7, with D possibly TRBD2 on 6 matching bases. CDR3 length equals 15 residues. V dropped 5 bases and J dropped 0 bases, with 14 bases sitting between them. The germline V gene encodes CDR1 SGHNT and CDR2 YENEEA. The CDR3 DNA sequence: TGTGCCAGCAGCCCTGGGGGGTCTAACTCCTACGAGCAGTACTTC. Protein sequence: CASSPGGSNSYEQYF.

The chain employs TRBV7-9 and TRBJ1-1; D uncertain. CDR3 size: 12 residues. Trimming stripped 3 bases from V and 2 bases from J, with 4 bases between. Germline values: CDR1 SEHNR, CDR2 FQNEAQ (reference sequence). CDR3 loop: CASSLDNTEAFF. The CDR3 DNA follows: TGTGCCAGCAGCTTGGACAACACTGAAGCTTTCTTT.

The chain carries TRBV7-9 and TRBJ1-1; D gene ambiguous. This CDR3 has 15 residues. The germline V and J ends were trimmed by 5 bases and 0 bases, with 13 bases remaining between them. The germline V gene encodes CDR1 SEHNR and CDR2 FQNEAQ (reference sequence). The CDR3 loop is CASSPATTLNTEAFF. Written as DNA, the CDR3 is TGTGCCAGCAGCCCCGCGACAACCCTGAACACTGAAGCTTTCTTT.

The chain links TRBV4-1 to TRBJ2-1; no reliable D call. V lost 1 base and J lost 14, with 21 bases in between. Germline loops: CDR1 MGHRA, CDR2 YSYEKL. The CDR3 is made up of 15 amino acids. The CDR3 sequence is CASSQGWPGGDQEFF. The CDR3 DNA reads as TGCGCCAGCAGCCAAGGATGGCCCGGCGGCGACCAGGAGTTCTTC.

The chain employs TRBV6-5 and TRBJ2-5; 10 bases line up with TRBD1. The germline V gene has CDR1 MNHEY and CDR2 SVGAGI. V shed 2 bases, J shed 3 bases, and the junction held 3 bases outside the gene matches. The CDR3 has 15 amino acids. CDR3 sequence: CASSYRGTGEETQYF. The CDR3 DNA is TGTGCCAGCAGTTACAGAGGGACAGGGGAAGAGACCCAGTACTTC.

This sequence joins TRBV18 and TRBJ1-5, with TRBD1 matching over 8 bases. CDR3 length: 18 residues. The germline V gene encodes CDR1 KGHSH and CDR2 LQKENI. Losses at the gene ends were 3 bases for V and 1 base for J; bases not matched to a gene: 11. CDR3 protein: CASSPPSTGVRSNQPQHF. For the CDR3, the DNA is TGTGCCAGCTCACCTCCTTCGACAGGGGTAAGGAGCAATCAGCCCCAGCATTTT.

CDR3 sequence reads: CASSLETNPNYGYTF. The CDR3 region has the DNA TGTGCCAGCAGCTTAGAGACAAACCCGAACTATGGCTACACCTTC. This sequence joins TRBV7-6 and TRBJ1-2, with no clear D. The CDR3 covers 15 residues. From germline, CDR1 is SGHVS and CDR2 FNYEAQ. V lost 1 base to trimming and J lost 2 bases, with 11 bases between them.

The rearrangement joins TRBV9 to TRBJ2-3; 10 bases line up with TRBD2. From germline, CDR1 is SGDLS and CDR2 YYNGEE. After removal of 2 bases from V and 6 bases from J, the junction contained 3 bases not matched to a gene. The CDR3 totals 14 residues. CDR3: CASSVASGSDTQYF. In nucleotides, the CDR3 is TGTGCCAGCAGCGTCGCTAGCGGGAGTGATACGCAGTATTTT.

The gene calls are TRBV10-3 and TRBJ1-2; maybe TRBD1 (6 bases). The CDR3 extends over 16 amino acids. Germline loops: CDR1 ENHRY, CDR2 SYGVKD. Trimming shortened V by 0 bases and J by 4 bases, and 15 bases separated the two germline ends. CDR3 sequence (DNA): TGTGCCATCAGTGAGTCCATGGGGGGGCTCGGCTATGGCTACACCTTC. Amino acid sequence: CAISESMGGLGYGYTF.

The chain joins TRBV13 to TRBJ2-1, with D unclear. The CDR3 is 11 residues long. Trimming cost V 0 bases and J 9 bases, with 3 bases left between them. The germline V gene encodes CDR1 PRHDT and CDR2 FYEKMQ (reference sequence). CDR3 nucleotides: TGTGCCAGCAGCTTAGGTAGTGAGCAGTTCTTC. Protein sequence: CASSLGSEQFF.

The V gene is TRBV7-9, the J gene TRBJ1-2, with 9 bases that match TRBD1. This CDR3 spans 14 amino acids. From germline, CDR1 is SEHNR and CDR2 FQNEAQ (reference sequence). V lost 3 bases to trimming and J lost 4 bases; unmatched junction nucleotides: 3. DNA of the CDR3: TGTGCCAGCAGCTTCGGACAGGGGAGCTATGGCTACACCTTC. This sequence encodes CASSFGQGSYGYTF.

The V call is TRBV24-1, the J call TRBJ1-2, with 8 bases that match TRBD1. The CDR3 loop spans 12 amino acids. The V gene's germline CDR1 is KGHDR and CDR2 SFDVKD. The V gene end was trimmed by 9 bases and the J gene end by 8 bases; junction bases not matched to a gene: 7. The CDR3 sequence: CATQGQARGYTF. The DNA of the CDR3 is TGTGCCACCCAGGGACAGGCCAGGGGCTACACCTTC.

CDR3 residues: CSASNLAGGSGELFF. CDR3 sequence (DNA): TGCAGTGCTAGTAACCTAGCGGGAGGCAGCGGGGAGCTGTTTTTT. J is TRBJ2-2 and V is TRBV20-1, with TRBD2 matching over 11 bases. V lost 3 bases, J lost 7 bases, and 7 bases stayed unmatched. Germline CDR1 DFQATT, CDR2 SNEGSKA (reference sequence). This CDR3 region has 15 residues.

The chain joins TRBV2 to TRBJ1-2; TRBD1 aligns across 9 bases. This CDR3 region has 13 residues. Looked up from germline, CDR1 is SNHLY and CDR2 is FYNNEI. V was clipped by 6 bases and J by 8 bases; unmatched bases: 7. CDR3 DNA sequence: TGTGCCAGCAGCGACAGGGGGACGATCGGCTACACCTTC. Translated, it gives CASSDRGTIGYTF. Full variable domain (outside the CDR3, taken from reference TRBV2 and TRBJ1-2): EPEVTQTPSHQVTQMGQEVILRCVPISNHLYFYWYRQILGQKVEFLVSFYNNEISEKSEIFDDQFSVERPDGSNFTLKIRSTKLEDSAMYFCASSDRGTIGYTFGSGTRLTVV.

The V call is TRBV9, the J call TRBJ2-1; unclear D gene. This CDR3 spans 16 amino acids. The germline V gene has CDR1 SGDLS and CDR2 YYNGEE. V lost 0 bases and J lost 4, with 14 bases in between. The CDR3 loop reads CASSVASRASYNEQFF. CDR3 DNA: TGTGCCAGCAGCGTAGCTTCCCGGGCCTCATACAATGAGCAGTTCTTC.

This clone was recorded once. The J gene is TRBJ2-7, the V gene TRBV27; D might be TRBD2 (6 bases). Germline CDR1 MNHEY, CDR2 SMNVEV (reference sequence). This CDR3 is built from 15 residues. V was pared by 5 bases and J by 6 bases, with 20 bases between. The CDR3 loop is CASSPGRRDPSEQYF. The CDR3 nucleotides are TGTGCCAGCAGTCCAGGGCGGCGGGATCCTTCCGAGCAGTACTTC.

The chain is built from TRBV30 and TRBJ2-3, with D unresolved. The CDR3 has 13 amino acids. V was clipped by 2 bases and J by 4 bases, with 10 bases between them. Per the germline V gene, CDR1 is GTSNPN and CDR2 is SVGIG (reference sequence). CDR3 nucleotides: TGTGCCTGGAGTAATAACCGACCAGATACGCAGTATTTT. Translated, it gives CAWSNNRPDTQYF.

The rearrangement joins TRBV7-8 to TRBJ2-1, with 11 nucleotides matching TRBD2. Germline CDR1 reads SGHVS; CDR2 reads FQNEAQ. With 5 bases clipped from V and 4 bases from J, the junction kept 13 bases outside the gene matches. This CDR3 has 18 amino acids. This chain's CDR3 is CASSARFRLAGRYNEQFF. CDR3 coding DNA: TGTGCCAGCAGCGCACGATTCAGACTAGCGGGGCGGTACAATGAGCAGTTCTTC.

The chain employs TRBV5-4 and TRBJ2-1; weak D call: TRBD1 (6 bases). The germline V gene encodes CDR1 SGHNT and CDR2 YYREEE (reference sequence). This CDR3 region has 14 residues. The V and J ends lost 2 bases and 6 bases respectively, with 12 bases between them. The CDR3 spells CASSLETGRNEQFF. CDR3 bases: TGTGCCAGCAGCTTAGAGACAGGACGCAATGAGCAGTTCTTC.